The 9 T cell receptor beta chains in this list originate from one sample, sequenced in a study of OX40 agonist ivuxolimab in advanced cancers. TCRdb keeps only in-frame clones here, not all; method: immunoSEQ multiplex PCR. This table holds 15,000 or so clones, approximately 80% found once. Material: CD4+ or CD8+ T cells sorted from blood, obtained in a trial of the OX40 agonist ivuxolimab. These receptors all stem from an adult with an advanced solid tumor such as melanoma, head and neck, liver or kidney cancer.

The chain uses TRBV4-3 and TRBJ1-5; no clear D gene. This CDR3 region has 15 residues. Germline V gene data show CDR1 as LGHNA and CDR2 as YSLEER. V lost 0 bases to trimming and J lost 5 bases, with 11 bases between them. CDR3 nucleotides: TGCGCCAGCAGCCAAGAATGGAACTACTATCAGCCCCAGCATTTT. The encoded protein is CASSQEWNYYQPQHF.

The rearrangement uses TRBV7-9 and TRBJ1-3, with D perhaps matching TRBD1 (6 bases). CDR3 length: 15 amino acids. CDR1 SEHNR and CDR2 FQNEAQ come from the germline V gene (reference sequence). V was pared by 4 bases and J by 4 bases, with 14 bases between. The CDR3 loop is CASSSDRRSGNTIYF. The CDR3 bases are TGTGCCAGCAGCTCCGACAGGAGGTCCGGAAACACCATATATTTT.

This clone appeared many times. This rearrangement joins TRBV27 to TRBJ1-2; a possible D gene is TRBD1 (6 bases). There are 14 residues in the CDR3. With 4 bases removed from V and 3 bases from J, the gap between germline ends came to 12 bases. CDR1 is MNHEY and CDR2 is SMNVEV in the germline V gene (reference sequence). This CDR3 is CASSSTGFYYGYTF. The CDR3 nucleotides read TGTGCCAGCAGTTCCACAGGGTTTTACTATGGCTACACCTTC.

The J gene is TRBJ2-7, the V gene TRBV6-5; 7 bases align to TRBD1. Germline CDR1 reads MNHEY; CDR2 reads SVGAGI. This CDR3 comprises 15 residues. The ends lost 2 bases at V and 5 bases at J; junction bases unmatched: 9. The CDR3 sequence: CASSYERTGGHEQYF. In DNA form, the CDR3 reads TGTGCCAGCAGTTACGAACGGACAGGAGGCCACGAGCAGTACTTC.

The chain employs TRBV5-6 and TRBJ1-1, with 8 bases fitting TRBD1. The CDR3 is made up of 17 amino acids. CDR1 and CDR2 (germline): SGHDT, YYEEEE. The ends lost 5 bases at V and 0 bases at J; junction bases unmatched: 12. DNA of the CDR3: TGTGCCAGCAGTTCAGACAGGGGAGCACCCATGAACACTGAAGCTTTCTTT. Translated, it gives CASSSDRGAPMNTEAFF.

Concerning this clone itself: One end of the junction fails to match germline, which may point to a read error. Other nucleotide sequences in the sample specify the same CDR3. The chain combines TRBV7-6 with TRBJ2-3; a possible D gene is TRBD1 (6 bases). The CDR3 has 14 residues. Per the germline V gene, CDR1 is SGHVS and CDR2 is FNYEAQ. The CDR3, as DNA: TGTGCCAGCAGTTTAGGGGGTCCCACAGATACGCAGTATTTT. It translates to CASSLGGPTDTQYF.

The rearrangement links TRBV27 to TRBJ1-5, with 9 bases that match TRBD1. From germline, CDR1 is MNHEY and CDR2 SMNVEV (reference sequence). The CDR3 is 14 amino acids. The J segment lost 7 bases and the V segment lost 8 bases, leaving 9 bases of the junction unmatched. This CDR3 reads CASGTQGARQPQHF. The DNA of the CDR3 is TGTGCCAGCGGAACACAGGGGGCACGGCAGCCCCAGCATTTT.

This clone was recorded only once. The chain links TRBV30 to TRBJ1-4; D is possibly TRBD1 (6 bases). The V gene lost 8 bases and the J gene lost 2 bases, with 9 bases spanning the gap. Germline V lookup: CDR1 GTSNPN, CDR2 SVGIG (reference sequence). The CDR3 length is 12 residues. The DNA of the CDR3 is TGTGCCGGCAGGGGCACTAATGAAAAACTGTTTTTT. Translating gives CAGRGTNEKLFF.

The J gene is TRBJ1-6, the V gene TRBV19; D remains ambiguous. The CDR3 runs to 16 residues. V lost 0 bases, J lost 0 bases, and 6 bases lay in between. Germline V CDR1 and CDR2: LNHDA, SQIVND (reference sequence). Here the CDR3 reads CASSIDLSSYNSPLHF. The CDR3 coding sequence is TGTGCCAGTAGTATAGACCTGAGCTCCTATAATTCACCCCTCCACTTT. Together with reference TRBV19 and TRBJ1-6, the CDR3 gives the full variable domain: DGGITQSPKYLFRKEGQNVTLSCEQNLNHDAMYWYRQDPGQGLRLIYYSQIVNDFQKGDIAEGYSVSREKKESFPLTVTSAQKNPTAFYLCASSIDLSSYNSPLHFGNGTRLTVT.